These T cell receptor beta chains were read from a single sample in a study of T cell changes during pregnancy in multiple sclerosis. Libraries were prepared by immunoSEQ multiplex PCR; TCRdb keeps only in-frame clonotypes and omits some of them. The sample lists approximately 93,000 clones, about 91% occurring once. The starting material was peripheral blood, obtained in the first trimester of pregnancy. These receptor sequences come from a female donor in good health, enrolled as a control in a pregnancy study. Both conserved end residues are part of each CDR3. Fields, in order: clone size, J gene, V gene, D gene, CDR3 protein, CDR3 DNA. D genes are given only for firm matches. Some rows have no size entry. The others give once, few or many, or a class for an expanded clone.

size: NA; J: TRBJ2-1; V: TRBV5-1; D: NA; CDR3: CASHESSSYNEQFF; DNA: TGCGCCAGCCATGAGTCGAGCTCCTACAATGAGCAGTTCTTC
size: NA; J: TRBJ1-2; V: TRBV7-9; D: NA; CDR3: CASSLEARSTNYGYTF; DNA: TGTGCCAGCAGCTTAGAGGCTAGGTCAACTAACTATGGCTACACCTTC
size: NA; J: TRBJ1-1; V: TRBV6-5; D: NA; CDR3: CASSYVGGTEAFF; DNA: TGTGCCAGCAGTTACGTGGGAGGCACTGAAGCTTTCTTT
size: NA; J: TRBJ2-5; V: TRBV5-5; D: TRBD2; CDR3: CASCPGTSRETQYF; DNA: TGTGCCAGCTGCCCGGGGACTAGCCGAGAGACCCAGTACTTC
size: NA; J: TRBJ2-5; V: TRBV2; D: NA; CDR3: CASSEAQGSQETQYF; DNA: TGTGCCAGCAGTGAAGCGCAGGGCAGTCAAGAGACCCAGTACTTC
size: once; J: TRBJ1-3; V: TRBV5-1; D: NA; CDR3: CASSFLSGNTIYF; DNA: TGCGCCAGCAGCTTCCTGTCTGGAAACACCATATATTTT
size: NA; J: TRBJ2-1; V: TRBV5-1; D: NA; CDR3: CASSLATRAREQFF; DNA: TGCGCCAGCAGCTTGGCCACTAGGGCGCGGGAGCAGTTCTTC
size: NA; J: TRBJ1-2; V: TRBV2; D: TRBD1; CDR3: CASSEAPSNRGIYGYTF; DNA: TGTGCCAGCAGTGAAGCCCCTTCCAACAGGGGGATATATGGCTACACCTTC
size: once; J: TRBJ1-2; V: TRBV2; D: TRBD1; CDR3: CAEDRIYGYTF; DNA: TGTGCAGAGGACAGGATCTATGGCTACACCTTC
size: NA; J: TRBJ2-2; V: TRBV9; D: TRBD2; CDR3: CASSSVAGRTGELFF; DNA: TGTGCCAGCAGCTCAGTAGCGGGGAGAACCGGGGAGCTGTTTTTT
size: NA; J: TRBJ2-5; V: TRBV7-2; D: TRBD1; CDR3: CASSLVRGSQETQYF; DNA: TGTGCCAGCAGCTTAGTCAGGGGGAGCCAAGAGACCCAGTACTTC
size: NA; J: TRBJ2-1; V: TRBV10-3; D: TRBD2; CDR3: CAILGLASNEQFF; DNA: TGTGCCATCCTGGGACTAGCGAGCAATGAGCAGTTCTTC